In its sample, the clone carrying this T cell receptor beta chain was seen many times. Antigen: not known. The data were obtained in a study of blood T cells in healthy people across ages. Overall study findings and caveats: Possibly confounding the expanded clonotype changes was the fact that donor CMV status was unknown. It was the long-lived donors that had more naive CD4+ cells and higher diversity than aged donors.

Germline V gives CDR1 DFQATT, CDR2 SNEGSKA (reference sequence). The CDR3 is made up of 14 amino acids. V lost 6 bases and J lost 4; bases outside the gene matches: 9. A sample-barcoded 5' primer and a J-beta primer mix were used in a second PCR of roughly 7 to 11 cycles. TCRdb processed the 5' RACE reads anew with MiXCR; each CDR3 protein has one entry. The sample shows about 800,000 distinct CDR3 sequences, 25% of them seen only once. These data were likewise used in another study, on T cells of mothers and their children. As that study records: In each mother, TCR beta CDR3 reads exceeded 10 million; in each child, they numbered approximately 3.3 million.

Input material: blood. The rearrangement uses TRBV20-1 and TRBJ1-5; 7 nucleotides align to TRBD1. The TCR comes from a boy aged 5-17 years in good health. The CDR3 loop is CSAEDRRGNQPQHF. Here the CDR3 DNA reads TGCAGTGCAGAGGACAGGAGGGGTAATCAGCCCCAGCATTTT.